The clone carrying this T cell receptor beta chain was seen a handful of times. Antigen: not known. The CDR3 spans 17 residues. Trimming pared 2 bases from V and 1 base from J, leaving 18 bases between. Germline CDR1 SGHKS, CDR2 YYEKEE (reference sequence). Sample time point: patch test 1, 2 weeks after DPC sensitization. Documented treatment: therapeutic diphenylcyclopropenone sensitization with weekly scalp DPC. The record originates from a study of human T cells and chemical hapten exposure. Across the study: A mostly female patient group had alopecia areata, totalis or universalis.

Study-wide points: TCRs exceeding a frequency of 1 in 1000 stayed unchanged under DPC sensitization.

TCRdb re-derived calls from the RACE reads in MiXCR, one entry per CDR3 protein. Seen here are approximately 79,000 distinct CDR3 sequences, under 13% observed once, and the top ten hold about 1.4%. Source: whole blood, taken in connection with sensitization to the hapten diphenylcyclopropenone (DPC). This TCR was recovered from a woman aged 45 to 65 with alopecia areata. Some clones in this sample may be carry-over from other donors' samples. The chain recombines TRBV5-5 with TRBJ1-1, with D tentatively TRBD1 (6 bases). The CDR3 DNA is TGTGCCAGCAGCTTTCTGGGGGGCTCGTTGCAGAACACTGAAGCTTTCTTT. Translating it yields CASSFLGGSLQNTEAFF.